The next 11 T cell receptor beta chains were all read from a single sample in a study of OX40 agonist ivuxolimab in advanced cancers. Repertoires were generated with immunoSEQ multiplex PCR, while TCRdb's copy carries only in-frame clones and drops some. The data show approximately 84,000 clones, about 86% seen once. This specimen was CD4+ or CD8+ T cells sorted from blood, taken in a trial of the OX40 agonist ivuxolimab. The source of these receptors is an adult with an advanced solid tumor such as melanoma, head and neck, liver or kidney cancer.

This chain uses TRBV10-3 with TRBJ2-3, with 8 nucleotides matching TRBD1. The CDR3 has 14 residues. Trimming took 6 bases from V and 2 from J; bases not matched to a gene: 4. Per the germline V gene, CDR1 is ENHRY and CDR2 is SYGVKD. CDR3 coding DNA: TGTGCCATCAGGAGGGGACAGGACACAGATACGCAGTATTTT. As protein: CAIRRGQDTDTQYF.

V usage is TRBV11-3 and J usage is TRBJ1-6; possibly TRBD1 for D (5 bases). Germline V CDR1 and CDR2: SGHNT, YENEEA. V shed 5 bases and J shed 7 bases, with 9 bases lying between them. This CDR3 region has 13 residues. The DNA for the CDR3 is TGTGCCAGCAGCAGGGACTCAAATTCACCCCTCCACTTT. Its translation is CASSRDSNSPLHF.

The rearrangement joins TRBV19 to TRBJ2-7, with D perhaps matching TRBD2 (6 bases). This CDR3 spans 13 amino acids. The V end lost 6 bases, the J end lost 4 bases, and 13 bases lay between the germline ends. Germline CDR1 and CDR2: LNHDA and SQIVND (reference sequence). The CDR3 nucleotides are TGTGCCAGTAGCAGGGCTCGGGAGTACGAGCAGTACTTC. It yields the protein CASSRAREYEQYF.

CDR3 in amino acids: CASSAGGTGQTGELFF. The DNA of the CDR3 is TGTGCCAGCAGTGCCGGGGGGACAGGGCAAACCGGGGAGCTGTTTTTT. This rearrangement joins TRBV2 to TRBJ2-2, with 9 bases fitting TRBD1. Germline CDR1 SNHLY, CDR2 FYNNEI. Trimming at V came to 4 bases and at J to 5 bases, leaving 8 bases not matched to a gene. The CDR3 is 16 amino acids.

This clone was counted only a few times. The chain employs TRBV30 and TRBJ1-6; 7 bases match TRBD1. V shed 8 bases and J 9 bases; nucleotides not matched to a gene: 13. Germline V gene lookup returns CDR1 GTSNPN and CDR2 SVGIG (reference sequence). CDR3 length: 14 amino acids. This CDR3 reads CAGTGQLLPSPLHF. DNA for the CDR3: TGTGCCGGAACGGGACAGCTCCTACCTTCACCCCTCCACTTT.

On this clone itself: The sample holds other DNA sequences that translate to the same CDR3. The rearrangement uses TRBV4-3 and TRBJ1-1; no clear D. Germline lookup yields CDR1 LGHNA and CDR2 YSLEER. The CDR3 has 14 amino acids. Trimming took 1 base from V and 2 from J, leaving 8 bases between them. The CDR3 loop is CASSQVKGNTEAFF. The CDR3 DNA sequence: TGCGCCAGCAGCCAAGTAAAAGGTAACACTGAAGCTTTCTTT.

CDR3 nucleotides: TGTGCCACCAGCAGAAGAGAAATCGCCGAGCAGTACTTC. It encodes CATSRREIAEQYF. V is TRBV15 and J is TRBJ2-7; D is undetermined. Trimming cost V 2 bases and J 6 bases, with 11 bases left between them. The CDR3 is made up of 13 amino acids. Germline V gives CDR1 LNHNV, CDR2 YYDKDF (reference sequence). Based on the CDR3 plus reference TRBV15 and TRBJ2-7, the full variable domain is DAMVIQNPRYQVTQFGKPVTLSCSQTLNHNVMYWYQQKSSQAPKLLFHYYDKDFNNEADTPDNFQSRRPNTSFCFLDIRSPGLGDTAMYLCATSRREIAEQYFGPGTRLTVT.

V and J are TRBV15 and TRBJ2-5; D not resolved. This CDR3 has 14 residues. Germline assignment: CDR1 LNHNV and CDR2 YYDKDF (reference sequence). Trimming pared 0 bases from V and 5 bases from J, leaving 10 bases between. CDR3 residues: CATSRDLGLETQYF. CDR3 bases: TGTGCCACCAGCAGAGATCTTGGTCTGGAGACCCAGTACTTC.

This chain links TRBV7-9 with TRBJ1-5, with 8 bases lining up with TRBD1. Trimming at V came to 6 bases and at J to 7 bases, leaving 8 bases not matched to a gene. The CDR3 has 14 residues. Germline V gene sequence: CDR1 SEHNR, CDR2 FQNEAQ (reference sequence). DNA for the CDR3: TGTGCCAGCAGTCTCTCGCAGGGGGCGCAGCCCCAGCATTTT. Protein: CASSLSQGAQPQHF.

The J gene is TRBJ1-3, the V gene TRBV15; no reliable D call. Germline CDR1 and CDR2: LNHNV and YYDKDF (reference sequence). Trimming removed 0 bases at V and 4 bases at J, with 10 bases between. CDR3 length: 15 residues. This chain's CDR3 is CATSRDSGGGNTIYF. The CDR3, as DNA: TGTGCCACCAGCAGAGATTCAGGAGGAGGAAACACCATATATTTT.

CDR3 nucleotide sequence: TGCGCCAGCAGCCGTGACAGGGTCAGCACAGATACGCAGTATTTT. The encoded protein is CASSRDRVSTDTQYF. V usage is TRBV5-1 and J usage is TRBJ2-3; the match to TRBD1 covers 7 bases. The junction had 5 bases not matched to a gene; V was cut back by 4 bases and J by 0 bases. CDR3 length equals 15 residues. Germline CDR1 SGHRS, CDR2 YFSETQ.